Listed below are T cell receptor beta chains from one sample, sequenced in a study of blood T cell repertoires in COVID-19. Only in-frame clones appear in the TCRdb table, and some are missing; sequencing was by immunoSEQ multiplex PCR. The sample carries approximately 74,000 clones, around 90% recorded once. Sequencing was carried out using peripheral blood. The receptors here all came from a woman aged 60-70 years with active COVID-19. CDR3s include the opening cysteine and the closing phenylalanine or tryptophan. The order of the fields is J gene, V gene, D gene, clone size, CDR3 protein, CDR3 DNA. D genes are given only for firm matches. Some rows have no size entry. The others give once, few or many, or a class for an expanded clone.

TRBJ2-1 TRBV11-3 - - CASSSLDNEQFF TGTGCCAGCAGCTCCCTAGACAATGAGCAGTTCTTC
TRBJ2-1 TRBV5-1 - - CASSPTPSSYNEQFF TGCGCCAGCAGTCCTACTCCGAGCTCCTACAATGAGCAGTTCTTC
TRBJ2-5 TRBV27 TRBD2 - CASSDRLAGIRETQYF TGTGCCAGCAGCGATAGACTAGCGGGAATACGGGAGACCCAGTACTTC
TRBJ1-1 TRBV19 TRBD1 - CASSPGAGGSTEAFF TGTGCCAGTAGTCCGGGAGCAGGGGGAAGCACTGAAGCTTTCTTT
TRBJ2-5 TRBV19 TRBD2 - CASSTSGRETQYF TGTGCCAGTAGTACTAGCGGGAGGGAGACCCAGTACTTC
TRBJ2-3 TRBV5-1 - - CASSLMAAIRRDTQYF TGCGCCAGCAGCTTGATGGCGGCCATCAGGAGGGATACGCAGTATTTT
TRBJ2-5 TRBV5-1 TRBD1 - CASSLVGQGAAETQYF TGCGCCAGCAGCTTGGTTGGGCAGGGGGCCGCAGAGACCCAGTACTTC
TRBJ1-1 TRBV7-8 TRBD1 - CASSLPAGTGRNTEAFF TGTGCCAGCAGCCTACCAGCCGGGACAGGTAGGAACACTGAAGCTTTCTTT
TRBJ1-2 TRBV10-2 - - CASGDSRKNGYTF TGCGCCAGCGGGGACTCCCGAAAAAATGGCTACACCTTC
TRBJ2-1 TRBV5-6 - - CASNYPTGLGSYNEQFF TGTGCCAGCAACTACCCCACCGGGTTGGGCTCCTACAATGAGCAGTTCTTC
TRBJ2-3 TRBV19 TRBD2 once CASTPGTSGSTDTQYF TGTGCCAGTACCCCTGGGACTAGCGGGAGCACAGATACGCAGTATTTT
TRBJ2-7 TRBV12-3/TRBV12-4 - - CASRGGPRYEQYF TGTGCCAGCAGGGGGGGGCCGAGGTACGAGCAGTACTTC
TRBJ1-5 TRBV10-1 - - CASSEGTSTDPKNQPQHF TGCGCCAGCAGTGAGGGCACCTCGACAGACCCTAAAAATCAGCCCCAGCATTTT
TRBJ2-1 TRBV6-2/TRBV6-3 TRBD2 - CASSWLRTSIPIDEQFF TGTGCCAGCAGTTGGTTACGGACTAGTATACCGATCGATGAGCAGTTCTTC
TRBJ1-4 TRBV2 - - CASIGSPGEKLFF TGTGCCAGCATCGGGAGCCCGGGTGAAAAACTGTTTTTT
TRBJ2-1 TRBV5-6 TRBD2 few CASSFLAGVGNEQFF TGTGCCAGCAGCTTCCTCGCGGGGGTCGGTAATGAGCAGTTCTTC
TRBJ1-1 TRBV2 TRBD1 - CASSVPGGHTEAFF TGTGCCAGCAGTGTACCAGGGGGACACACTGAAGCTTTCTTT
TRBJ2-1 TRBV24-1 - - CATEQFYNEQFF TGTGCCACTGAACAGTTCTACAATGAGCAGTTCTTC
TRBJ2-5 TRBV28 TRBD1 - CASSSDRGRLGTQYF TGTGCCAGCAGTTCCGACAGGGGGCGCTTAGGGACCCAGTACTTC
TRBJ2-1 TRBV6-2/TRBV6-3 - - CASSYSRLTNEQFF TGTGCCAGCAGTTACTCGCGACTAACGAATGAGCAGTTCTTC
TRBJ2-5 TRBV5-1 TRBD2 - CASTRPGGQETQYF TGCGCCAGCACTCGGCCGGGAGGTCAAGAGACCCAGTACTTC